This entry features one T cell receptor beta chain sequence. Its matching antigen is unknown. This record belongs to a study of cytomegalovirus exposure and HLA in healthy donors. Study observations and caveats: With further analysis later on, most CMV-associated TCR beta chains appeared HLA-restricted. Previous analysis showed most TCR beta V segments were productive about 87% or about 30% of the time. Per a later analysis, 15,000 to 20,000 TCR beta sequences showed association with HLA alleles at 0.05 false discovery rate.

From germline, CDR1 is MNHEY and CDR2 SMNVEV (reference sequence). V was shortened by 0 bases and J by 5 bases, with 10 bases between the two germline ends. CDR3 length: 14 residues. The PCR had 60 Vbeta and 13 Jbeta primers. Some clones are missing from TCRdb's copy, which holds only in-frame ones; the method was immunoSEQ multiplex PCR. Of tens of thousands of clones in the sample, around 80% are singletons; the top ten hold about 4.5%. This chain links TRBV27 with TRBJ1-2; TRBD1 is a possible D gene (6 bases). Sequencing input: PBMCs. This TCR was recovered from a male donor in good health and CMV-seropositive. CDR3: CASSLSARGYGYTF. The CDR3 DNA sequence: TGTGCCAGCAGTTTATCGGCCAGGGGTTATGGCTACACCTTC.